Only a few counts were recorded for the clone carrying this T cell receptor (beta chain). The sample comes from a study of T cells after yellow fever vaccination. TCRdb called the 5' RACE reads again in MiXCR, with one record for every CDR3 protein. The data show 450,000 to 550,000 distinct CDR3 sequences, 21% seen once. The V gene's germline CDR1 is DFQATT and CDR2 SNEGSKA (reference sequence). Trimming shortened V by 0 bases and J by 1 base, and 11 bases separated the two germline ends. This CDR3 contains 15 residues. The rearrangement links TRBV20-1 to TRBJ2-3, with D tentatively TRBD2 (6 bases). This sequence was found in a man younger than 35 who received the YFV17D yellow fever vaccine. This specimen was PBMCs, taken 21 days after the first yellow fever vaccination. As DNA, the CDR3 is TGCAGTGCTAGAGATCGGGAGCGGGGCACAGATACGCAGTATTTT. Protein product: CSARDRERGTDTQYF.